This paragraph covers one T cell receptor beta chain sequence. The CDR3 runs 15 residues. V was clipped by 4 bases and J by 3 bases, with 16 bases between them. Germline CDR1 MNHEY, CDR2 SVGAGI. The record originates from a study of blood T cell repertoires in COVID-19. Study summary: Samples taken during acute and convalescent COVID-19 were collected in the United States, Italy and Spain.

Original handling: Amplifying reference gene primers gave estimates of nucleated cell counts. Assay used: immunoSEQ multiplex PCR; TCRdb lists only in-frame clones, some missing. That table gives V, J and clone size, and the DNA gave D and trimming. The profile shows roughly 230,000 clones, around 90% of them singletons. The Seattle patients joined while their infection was active and were tracked longitudinally afterward. The receptor comes from a woman in her sixties or seventies with COVID-19, enrolled during active disease. The genes are TRBV6-5 and TRBJ2-7; D perhaps matches TRBD1 (5 bases). Sequencing input: peripheral blood. The CDR3 DNA reads as TGTGCCAGCAGTTCCCTTAAAGGGGCTAACTACGAGCAGTACTTC. Translating it yields CASSSLKGANYEQYF.